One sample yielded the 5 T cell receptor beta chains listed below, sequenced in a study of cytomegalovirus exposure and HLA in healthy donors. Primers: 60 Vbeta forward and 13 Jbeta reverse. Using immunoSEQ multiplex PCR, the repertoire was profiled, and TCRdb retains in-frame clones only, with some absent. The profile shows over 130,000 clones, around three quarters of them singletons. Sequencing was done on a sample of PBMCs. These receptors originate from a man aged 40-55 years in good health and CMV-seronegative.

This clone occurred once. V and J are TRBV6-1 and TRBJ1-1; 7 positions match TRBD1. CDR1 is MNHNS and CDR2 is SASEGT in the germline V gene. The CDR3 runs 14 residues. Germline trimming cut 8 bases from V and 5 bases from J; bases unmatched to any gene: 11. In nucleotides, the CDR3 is TGTGCCAGCTACCGACAGGGTTGGTCGACTGAAGCTTTCTTT. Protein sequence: CASYRQGWSTEAFF.

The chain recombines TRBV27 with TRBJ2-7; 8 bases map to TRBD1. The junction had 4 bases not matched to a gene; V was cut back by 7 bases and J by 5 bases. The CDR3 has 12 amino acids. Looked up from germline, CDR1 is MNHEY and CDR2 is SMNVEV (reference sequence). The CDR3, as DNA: TGTGCCAGCACTGGACAGGGTGACGAGCAGTACTTC. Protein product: CASTGQGDEQYF.

Written as DNA, the CDR3 is TGTGCCAGCAGCGTACGGGGGGGAGCCTACGAGCAGTACTTC. It translates to CASSVRGGAYEQYF. The chain couples TRBV9 to TRBJ2-7, with 8 positions matching TRBD2. This CDR3 contains 14 residues. Germline values: CDR1 SGDLS, CDR2 YYNGEE. J lost 2 bases, V lost 1 base, and 2 bases had no gene match.

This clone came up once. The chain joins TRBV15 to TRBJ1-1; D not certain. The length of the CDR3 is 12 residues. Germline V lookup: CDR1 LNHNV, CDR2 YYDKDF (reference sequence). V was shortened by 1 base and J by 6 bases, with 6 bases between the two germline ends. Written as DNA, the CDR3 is TGTGCCACCAGCAGAGTGGGCGCTGAAGCTTTCTTT. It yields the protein CATSRVGAEAFF.

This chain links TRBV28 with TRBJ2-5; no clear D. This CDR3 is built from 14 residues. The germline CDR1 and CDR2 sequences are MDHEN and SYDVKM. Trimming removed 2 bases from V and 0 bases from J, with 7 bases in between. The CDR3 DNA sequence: TGTGCCAGCAGTTTAGGAGCTTACCAAGAGACCCAGTACTTC. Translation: CASSLGAYQETQYF.